This TCR beta chain is drawn from a study of blood T cell repertoires in COVID-19. Authors' analysis steps: Reference gene primer amplification gave estimated nucleated cell counts. Repertoires were generated with immunoSEQ multiplex PCR, while TCRdb's copy carries only in-frame clones and drops some. For V, J and clone size, that table is used; D and trimming come from the DNA. The sample has about 160,000 clones; about 80% are singletons. Deletions cut 5 bases from V and 5 bases from J, with 15 bases between. The germline gives CDR1 LNHDA, CDR2 SQIVND (reference sequence). The CDR3 extends over 15 amino acids.

V usage is TRBV19 and J usage is TRBJ2-2; D might be TRBD1 (6 bases). The receptor was derived from a woman of 80 years or more with acute or convalescent COVID-19. Sequenced sample: peripheral blood. In DNA, the CDR3 is TGTGCCAGTAGTGGGTCACAGGGCTGGACCGGGGAGCTGTTTTTT. This codes for CASSGSQGWTGELFF.